These 27 T cell receptor beta chains were all obtained from the same sample, sequenced in a study of human T cells and chemical hapten exposure. The time point here: patch test 2, 6 weeks after DPC sensitization. Specified treatment: therapeutic diphenylcyclopropenone sensitization with weekly scalp DPC. TCRdb analysed the RACE reads with MiXCR anew, one entry per CDR3 protein. The table has tens of thousands of distinct CDR3 sequences, approximately 7% seen once. The material was whole blood, obtained in connection with sensitization to the hapten diphenylcyclopropenone (DPC). The receptor source for this set is a woman aged 25 to 39 with alopecia areata. Some clones in this sample may be carry-over from other donors' samples.

This clonotype was recorded at least ten times. The chain joins TRBV3-1 to TRBJ2-7; D might be TRBD1 (6 bases). The germline V gene encodes CDR1 LGHDT and CDR2 YNNKEL (reference sequence). Trimming removed 4 bases at V and 3 bases at J, with 16 bases between. This CDR3 comprises 15 residues. The CDR3 region has the DNA TGTGCCAGCAGCCTAATGGGGGCGCCGAACTACGAGCAGTACTTC. Protein sequence: CASSLMGAPNYEQYF.

This clonotype was seen only once. Given a much more abundant clone one base away, this may be a read error. CDR3 in DNA: TGCAGTGCTACGTCCAGGGAGGGGAGCAGTCAGCCCCAGCATTTT. Its protein is CSATSREGSSQPQHF. This chain joins TRBV20-1 and TRBJ1-5; D is possibly TRBD1 (5 bases). CDR1 DFQATT and CDR2 SNEGSKA come from the germline V gene (reference sequence). The CDR3 loop spans 15 amino acids.

This clonotype was seen repeatedly, ten times or more. The chain carries TRBV12-3 or TRBV12-4 and TRBJ1-5; no definite D call. The CDR3 runs 15 residues. V dropped 1 base and J dropped 0 bases, with 7 bases sitting between them. As DNA, the CDR3 is TGTGCCAGCAGTTTAGACTCTTATAGCAATCAGCCCCAGCATTTT. Protein product: CASSLDSYSNQPQHF.

V is TRBV2 and J is TRBJ2-7; TRBD2 matches at 10 bases. The V gene's germline CDR1 is SNHLY and CDR2 FYNNEI. With V trimmed by 0 bases and J by 6 bases, 5 bases remained unmatched. The CDR3 runs 15 residues. CDR3 sequence: CASSEAVAGGGEQYF. CDR3 in DNA: TGTGCCAGCAGTGAAGCGGTAGCGGGGGGAGGCGAGCAGTACTTC.

This clonotype appeared a few times. V is TRBV5-1 and J is TRBJ1-1; tentative D call: TRBD1 (5 bases). The CDR3 spans 14 residues. Trimming stripped 5 bases from V and 1 base from J, with 12 bases between. Germline lookup yields CDR1 SGHRS and CDR2 YFSETQ. CDR3 amino acids: CASRRQWENTEAFF. For the CDR3, the DNA is TGCGCCAGCAGACGACAGTGGGAGAACACTGAAGCTTTCTTT.

In this sample, this clonotype turned up many times. The CDR3 sequence: CSALDSLTGELFF. DNA of the CDR3: TGCAGTGCCCTCGACAGTCTCACCGGGGAGCTGTTTTTT. The chain employs TRBV20-1 and TRBJ2-2, with D tentatively TRBD1 (5 bases). CDR1 and CDR2 from the germline V gene are DFQATT and SNEGSKA (reference sequence). There are 13 residues in the CDR3. Trimming shortened V by 6 bases and J by 4 bases, and 12 bases separated the two germline ends.

This clonotype appeared a single time. At one end, the junction sequence differs from germline, possibly due to a read error. The chain links TRBV6-5 to TRBJ1-6; TRBD1 agrees at 7 bases. Germline CDR1 MNHEY, CDR2 SVGAGI. The CDR3 is made up of 13 amino acids. CDR3 residues: CASRQGINSPLNF. The CDR3, as DNA: TGTGCCAGCAGACAGGGGATTAATTCACCCCTCAACTTT.

Many counts were recorded for this clonotype. This chain uses TRBV30 with TRBJ1-1; D is undetermined. The CDR3 has 16 amino acids. Looked up from germline, CDR1 is GTSNPN and CDR2 is SVGIG (reference sequence). V was shortened by 2 bases and J by 5 bases, with 21 bases between the two germline ends. Here the CDR3 DNA reads TGTGCCTGGAGTACAAACTACGGCCCCTTTGGGACTGAAGCTTTCTTT. The encoded protein is CAWSTNYGPFGTEAFF.

This clonotype appeared many times. The V gene is TRBV2, the J gene TRBJ2-3; 12 bases line up with TRBD1. Looked up from germline, CDR1 is SNHLY and CDR2 is FYNNEI. The CDR3 runs to 15 residues. The V and J ends lost 8 bases and 8 bases, in that order; junction bases with no gene match: 11. The CDR3 region is CASGGTGGLRGTQYF. DNA for the CDR3: TGTGCCAGCGGCGGGACAGGGGGCCTTAGGGGTACGCAGTATTTT.

In this sample, this clonotype turned up many times. The chain uses TRBV5-1 and TRBJ2-5, with D unclear. The CDR3 totals 13 residues. Germline lookup yields CDR1 SGHRS and CDR2 YFSETQ. V was cut by 5 bases and J by 2 bases, with 10 bases left in between. CDR3: CASRKNVQETQYF. CDR3 sequence (DNA): TGCGCCAGCAGAAAAAATGTACAAGAGACCCAGTACTTC.

This clonotype was observed at least ten times. The chain recombines TRBV25-1 with TRBJ1-2, with D maybe TRBD1 (5 bases). Deletions cut 3 bases from V and 8 bases from J, with 10 bases between. Germline assignment: CDR1 MGHDK and CDR2 SYGVNS. The CDR3 is 12 residues long. The CDR3 spells CASSEQGLGYTF. The DNA for the CDR3 is TGTGCCAGCAGTGAGCAGGGCTTGGGCTACACCTTC.

The V gene is TRBV5-6, the J gene TRBJ1-2; possibly TRBD1 for D (5 bases). The V end was cut by 4 bases, the J end by 4 bases, with 17 bases between. This CDR3 is built from 15 residues. Germline V lookup: CDR1 SGHDT, CDR2 YYEEEE. This chain's CDR3 is CASSGLGTPTYGYTF. CDR3 DNA sequence: TGTGCCAGCAGCGGACTTGGGACCCCGACCTATGGCTACACCTTC.

In this sample, this clonotype turned up a few times. V usage is TRBV9 and J usage is TRBJ2-3; 8 bases align to TRBD2. In germline, CDR1 is SGDLS, CDR2 YYNGEE. The CDR3 spans 16 residues. After removal of 0 bases from V and 6 bases from J, the junction contained 9 bases not matched to a gene. The CDR3 bases are TGTGCCAGCAGCGTAGTCGGCGGGGGCGGGAGGGATACGCAGTATTTT. Its protein product is CASSVVGGGGRDTQYF. Full variable domain (outside the CDR3, taken from reference TRBV9 and TRBJ2-3): DSGVTQTPKHLITATGQRVTLRCSPRSGDLSVYWYQQSLDQGLQFLIQYYNGEERAKGNILERFSAQQFPDLHSELNLSSLELGDSALYFCASSVVGGGGRDTQYFGPGTRLTVL.

This clonotype was found a few times. The chain combines TRBV2 with TRBJ1-2, with D hard to call. Per the germline V gene, CDR1 is SNHLY and CDR2 is FYNNEI. CDR3 size: 14 residues. V was clipped by 7 bases and J by 1 base, with 13 bases between them. The CDR3 spells CASKGPTGNYGYTF. CDR3 nucleotides: TGTGCCAGCAAGGGCCCGACGGGTAACTATGGCTACACCTTC.

V is TRBV5-4 and J is TRBJ2-3, with D uncertain. Germline V gives CDR1 SGHNT, CDR2 YYREEE (reference sequence). CDR3 length: 14 amino acids. Trimming cost V 4 bases and J 2 bases, with 11 bases left between them. The CDR3 reads CASSPTESTDTQYF. CDR3 sequence (DNA): TGTGCCAGCAGCCCGACGGAGTCCACAGATACGCAGTATTTT. Together with reference TRBV5-4 and TRBJ2-3, the CDR3 gives the full variable domain: ETGVTQSPTHLIKTRGQQVTLRCSSQSGHNTVSWYQQALGQGPQFIFQYYREEENGRGNFPPRFSGLQFPNYSSELNVNALELDDSALYLCASSPTESTDTQYFGPGTRLTVL.

This clonotype was observed a handful of times. The chain carries TRBV27 and TRBJ1-1, with TRBD1 identical over 9 bases. J lost 7 bases, V lost 6 bases, and 12 bases had no gene match. Germline V gene lookup returns CDR1 MNHEY and CDR2 SMNVEV (reference sequence). The CDR3 contains 15 residues. The CDR3 nucleotides are TGTGCCAGCAGCCATTCGACAGGGGGGTATGGTGAAGCTTTCTTT. Amino acids: CASSHSTGGYGEAFF.

This clonotype showed up many times. Written as DNA, the CDR3 is TGTGCCAGCAGCCAAGATTCCGGGACCCACCTACACCTGTACTTC. Amino acids: CASSQDSGTHLHLYF. The chain uses TRBV14 and TRBJ2-7; either TRBD1 or TRBD2 may fit D (5 bases each). Trimming took 0 bases from V and 12 from J, leaving 21 bases between them. The CDR3 length is 15 residues. Germline values: CDR1 SGHDN, CDR2 FVKESK.

This clonotype was detected a few times. The chain is built from TRBV12-3 or TRBV12-4 and TRBJ1-5, with D hard to call. Trimming stripped 2 bases from V and 4 bases from J, with 15 bases between. CDR3 length: 16 residues. DNA for the CDR3: TGTGCCAGCAGTTTATCCCCCTGGAGGGAAAATCAGCCCCAGCATTTT. Translated: CASSLSPWRENQPQHF.

This clonotype was seen ten or more times. The chain combines TRBV10-3 with TRBJ2-3; D unclear. V lost 6 bases, J lost 4 bases, and 14 bases lay in between. The CDR3 consists of 14 residues. Germline V gene lookup returns CDR1 ENHRY and CDR2 SYGVKD. The CDR3 DNA reads TGTGCCATCAGCCCCGACGGCGCGGCAGATACGCAGTATTTT. Translating it yields CAISPDGAADTQYF.

The chain employs TRBV20-1 and TRBJ1-4; maybe TRBD1 (5 bases). The CDR3 is made up of 11 amino acids. Germline V CDR1 and CDR2: DFQATT, SNEGSKA (reference sequence). V was shortened by 5 bases and J by 8 bases, with 9 bases between the two germline ends. CDR3 region: CSAPWGEKLFF. Written as DNA, the CDR3 is TGCAGTGCTCCCTGGGGGGAAAAACTGTTTTTT.

Remarks on this clonotype: A much larger clone differs from this one at a single base, so this may be a read error. The J gene is TRBJ2-2, the V gene TRBV7-7; D unclear. CDR3 length: 13 residues. Trimming cost V 4 bases and J 7 bases, with 10 bases left between them. Germline assignment: CDR1 SSHAT and CDR2 FNYEAQ (reference sequence). CDR3: CASSSARGGELFF. CDR3 in DNA: TGTGCCAGCAGCTCCGCGAGAGGCGGGGAGCTGTTTTTT.

The chain is built from TRBV30 and TRBJ1-6; a possible D gene is TRBD1 (5 bases). Germline V gene lookup returns CDR1 GTSNPN and CDR2 SVGIG (reference sequence). The CDR3 loop spans 16 amino acids. Trimming removed 3 bases at V and 9 bases at J, with 21 bases between. CDR3 nucleotide sequence: TGTGCCTGGAGCGGGCCAGGAGGGACGGCAACTTCACCCCTCCACTTT. It is translated as CAWSGPGGTATSPLHF.

This clonotype occurred a few times. The rearrangement links TRBV6-5 to TRBJ1-5; tentative D call: TRBD1 (6 bases). This CDR3 comprises 13 residues. Germline V gives CDR1 MNHEY, CDR2 SVGAGI. V lost 10 bases and J lost 2, with 12 bases in between. The CDR3 coding sequence is TGTGCCACCACCAGGGGTGGCAATCAGCCCCAGCATTTT. It is translated as CATTRGGNQPQHF.

The gene calls are TRBV3-1 and TRBJ2-1, with 13 nucleotides matching TRBD2. Germline V gene lookup returns CDR1 LGHDT and CDR2 YNNKEL (reference sequence). The CDR3 is 15 residues long. V lost 5 bases to trimming and J lost 6 bases; unmatched junction nucleotides: 4. The CDR3 is CASSSLAGGCNEQFF. CDR3 coding DNA: TGTGCCAGCAGCTCACTAGCGGGGGGGTGCAATGAGCAGTTCTTC.

This clonotype showed up just a few times. The chain uses TRBV30 and TRBJ2-7; D not certain. This CDR3 has 13 amino acids. The V gene's germline CDR1 is GTSNPN and CDR2 SVGIG (reference sequence). The ends were cut back, 0 bases at V and 3 bases at J, with 9 bases in the middle. CDR3 region: CAWSVEQLYEQYF. The CDR3 DNA is TGTGCCTGGAGTGTAGAACAGCTCTACGAGCAGTACTTC.

This clonotype appeared many times. The chain couples TRBV20-1 to TRBJ2-3; TRBD1 aligns across 7 bases. The CDR3 is 15 amino acids. The trim removed 0 bases at V and 5 bases at J, leaving 8 bases unmatched. Per the germline V gene, CDR1 is DFQATT and CDR2 is SNEGSKA (reference sequence). The CDR3, as DNA: TGCAGTGCTAGAGATCCAGGGGGTCGCGGAGATACGCAGTATTTT. Amino acid sequence: CSARDPGGRGDTQYF.

In its sample, this clonotype was seen many times. J is TRBJ1-3 and V is TRBV5-5, with D maybe TRBD1 (5 bases). The CDR3 runs to 15 residues. V lost 2 bases, J lost 0 bases, and 9 bases lay in between. The V gene's germline CDR1 is SGHKS and CDR2 YYEKEE (reference sequence). CDR3 in DNA: TGTGCCAGCAGCTTCCAGGGAAACTCTGGAAACACCATATATTTT. This sequence encodes CASSFQGNSGNTIYF.